A single T cell receptor beta chain is shown here with its context. The CDR3 is made up of 13 amino acids. The V gene lost 0 bases and the J gene lost 3 bases, with 3 bases spanning the gap. In germline, CDR1 is SGHRS, CDR2 YFSETQ. This sample was included in a study of blood T cell repertoires in COVID-19. About the study: Acute-phase and convalescent COVID-19 samples originated in the United States, Italy and Spain. The analysed material was cDNA or gDNA that came from T cells, B-cell-depleted T cells, or PBMCs.

As handled by the study authors: Reference gene primer amplification gave estimated nucleated cell counts. Sequencing was performed with immunoSEQ multiplex PCR; in TCRdb, only in-frame clones are kept and a portion is missing. The V and J calls and the clone size are those of that table, but D and trimming were determined from the DNA. The sample lists about 280,000 clones; around 89% were seen once. The rearrangement uses TRBV5-1 and TRBJ1-4, with D hard to call. This receptor was obtained from a man aged 35 to 55 with acute or convalescent COVID-19. Material: peripheral blood. The CDR3: CASSLEPNEKLFF. The CDR3 region has the DNA TGCGCCAGCAGCTTGGAGCCTAATGAAAAACTGTTTTTT.